These 28 T cell receptor beta chains share one sample of origin, sequenced in a study of PD-1 blockade in mismatch repair-deficient tumors. Sequencing was performed with immunoSEQ multiplex PCR; in TCRdb, only in-frame clones are kept and a portion is missing. The table records 100,000 to 150,000 clones, around nine tenths of them present only once. Source: peripheral blood, taken 70 to 72 weeks after starting pembrolizumab. The receptor set was obtained from an adult with mismatch repair-deficient cancer.

The chain uses TRBV11-3 and TRBJ2-7; a weak D match, TRBD1 (6 bases). The CDR3 has 13 residues. With 3 bases removed from V and 6 bases from J, the gap between germline ends came to 12 bases. Germline V lookup: CDR1 SGHNT, CDR2 YENEEA. The CDR3 DNA follows: TGTGCCAGCAGCTTGCAGGAGACAGGCGAGCAGTACTTC. Protein: CASSLQETGEQYF.

The chain has TRBV6-1 and TRBJ1-1, with D hard to call. Between the trimmed V and J ends, which lost 4 bases and 4 bases, there was a span of 10 bases. Germline CDR1 reads MNHNS; CDR2 reads SASEGT. This CDR3 contains 13 residues. CDR3 region: CASSALGPTEAFF. For the CDR3, the DNA is TGTGCCAGCAGTGCCCTCGGCCCCACTGAAGCTTTCTTT.

The chain is built from TRBV7-9 and TRBJ1-1; 7 bases align to TRBD1. This CDR3 region has 16 residues. V dropped 4 bases and J dropped 1; count of bases not matched to a gene: 9. Germline V gene lookup returns CDR1 SEHNR and CDR2 FQNEAQ (reference sequence). CDR3 DNA sequence: TGTGCCAGCAGCTCCTCGACAGGGCTCTCGAACACTGAAGCTTTCTTT. Protein product: CASSSSTGLSNTEAFF.

This clone was found a few times. This sequence joins TRBV19 and TRBJ1-2, with 8 bases fitting TRBD1. V lost 5 bases, J lost 2 bases, and 7 bases stayed unmatched. Looked up from germline, CDR1 is LNHDA and CDR2 is SQIVND (reference sequence). CDR3 size: 15 residues. CDR3 sequence: CASSPGQGPNYGYTF. The CDR3 nucleotides read TGTGCCAGTAGTCCCGGACAGGGACCCAACTATGGCTACACCTTC.

The chain carries TRBV4-1 and TRBJ2-3; D unclear. CDR3 length: 14 residues. Germline assignment: CDR1 MGHRA and CDR2 YSYEKL. V was cut by 3 bases and J by 1 base, with 8 bases left in between. CDR3 DNA sequence: TGCGCCAGCAGCCACGACATCCGCACAGATACGCAGTATTTT. It encodes CASSHDIRTDTQYF.

The chain recombines TRBV4-2 with TRBJ2-7; D possibly corresponds to TRBD2 (5 bases). V gave up 3 bases and J gave up 3 bases, with 15 bases separating them. The CDR3 extends over 15 amino acids. The germline V gene has CDR1 LGHNA and CDR2 YNFKEQ. The CDR3: CASSQDGVPNYEQYF. CDR3 coding DNA: TGTGCCAGCAGCCAGGACGGGGTGCCCAACTACGAGCAGTACTTC.

The count of this clone is one. The gene calls are TRBV25-1 and TRBJ2-3; no reliable D call. The length of the CDR3 is 14 residues. Germline CDR1 and CDR2: MGHDK and SYGVNS. V dropped 3 bases and J dropped 6 bases, with 13 bases sitting between them. The CDR3 region has the DNA TGTGCCAGCAGTGACTCTAAACCGTGGGATACGCAGTATTTT. As protein: CASSDSKPWDTQYF. Filled out from reference TRBV25-1 and TRBJ2-3, the complete variable domain reads EADIYQTPRYLVIGTGKKITLECSQTMGHDKMYWYQQDPGMELHLIHYSYGVNSTEKGDLSSESTVSRIRTEHFPLTLESARPSHTSQYLCASSDSKPWDTQYFGPGTRLTVL.

This chain links TRBV5-1 with TRBJ1-1; 8 bases fit TRBD1. The CDR3 contains 15 residues. Unmatched junction bases numbered 2, after V lost 0 bases and J lost 1 base. From germline, CDR1 is SGHRS and CDR2 YFSETQ. The CDR3 is CASSLAGGPNTEAFF. In DNA, the CDR3 is TGCGCCAGCAGCTTGGCAGGGGGCCCGAACACTGAAGCTTTCTTT.

CDR3 amino acids: CASSSQGQGAYEQYF. CDR3 nucleotide sequence: TGTGCCAGCAGCTCCCAGGGACAGGGGGCCTACGAGCAGTACTTC. The V gene is TRBV13, the J gene TRBJ2-7; 11 positions agree with TRBD1. CDR3 length: 15 residues. Unmatched junction bases numbered 4, after V lost 4 bases and J lost 2 bases. The germline V gene has CDR1 PRHDT and CDR2 FYEKMQ (reference sequence).

The chain employs TRBV5-8 and TRBJ2-1; D might be TRBD2 (6 bases). Trimming took 4 bases from V and 0 from J, leaving 11 bases between them. CDR3 length equals 15 residues. Germline V gene sequence: CDR1 SGHTS, CDR2 YDEGEE. CDR3 sequence reads: CASSPGSSSYNEQFF. For the CDR3, the DNA is TGTGCCAGCAGCCCCGGGAGTAGCTCCTACAATGAGCAGTTCTTC.

The CDR3 DNA sequence: TGTGCCAGCAGCTTAGATAGTGGGGCGTCGGGAGAGACCCAGTACTTC. As protein: CASSLDSGASGETQYF. The chain links TRBV11-2 to TRBJ2-5; the D gene is possibly TRBD1 (5 bases). The germline V gene encodes CDR1 SGHAT and CDR2 FQNNGV. This CDR3 comprises 16 residues. Deletions cut 0 bases from V and 4 bases from J, with 15 bases between.

The chain is built from TRBV6-6 and TRBJ2-7, with D possibly being TRBD2 (5 bases). The V end was cut by 0 bases, the J end by 6 bases, with 18 bases between. The CDR3 runs 16 residues. Germline V gene sequence: CDR1 MNHNY, CDR2 SVGAGI (reference sequence). CDR3 coding DNA: TGTGCCAGCAGTTACTCGACGGGGAGCCAACGCCCCGAGCAGTACTTC. Translation: CASSYSTGSQRPEQYF.

This rearrangement joins TRBV28 to TRBJ1-4, with 7 bases matching TRBD1. The trim removed 5 bases at V and 0 bases at J, leaving 6 bases unmatched. This CDR3 is 16 amino acids long. Germline CDR1 MDHEN, CDR2 SYDVKM. The CDR3 coding sequence is TGTGCCAGCAGTCTAGGACAGGCAGCAACTAATGAAAAACTGTTTTTT. Amino acids: CASSLGQAATNEKLFF.

This chain uses TRBV7-6 with TRBJ2-2; D is possibly TRBD2 (5 bases). The CDR3 consists of 14 residues. The V end lost 0 bases, the J end lost 6 bases, and 8 bases lay between the germline ends. Germline V gene lookup returns CDR1 SGHVS and CDR2 FNYEAQ. The CDR3 spells CASSLAGVAGELFF. The CDR3 nucleotides read TGTGCCAGCAGCTTAGCGGGAGTAGCCGGGGAGCTGTTTTTT.

The chain carries TRBV6-6 and TRBJ2-7, with 9 positions matching TRBD1. V dropped 5 bases and J dropped 5; count of bases not matched to a gene: 7. The CDR3 runs to 14 residues. Germline assignment: CDR1 MNHNY and CDR2 SVGAGI (reference sequence). This CDR3 is CASSTRTGAHEQYF. CDR3 DNA: TGTGCCAGCAGTACCCGGACAGGGGCCCACGAGCAGTACTTC.

The V call is TRBV30, the J call TRBJ2-2; possibly TRBD1 for D (7 bases). Germline CDR1 and CDR2: GTSNPN and SVGIG (reference sequence). The V end was cut by 4 bases, the J end by 0 bases, with 12 bases between. This CDR3 has 15 residues. DNA for the CDR3: TGTGCCTGGATGGAGGGGGCCACGAACACCGGGGAGCTGTTTTTT. This translates into CAWMEGATNTGELFF.

The chain recombines TRBV5-1 with TRBJ2-7; D gene ambiguous. The CDR3 runs to 11 residues. Germline V lookup: CDR1 SGHRS, CDR2 YFSETQ. The V and J ends lost 6 bases and 3 bases respectively, with 7 bases between them. CDR3 sequence: CASNQGYEQYF. In DNA, the CDR3 is TGCGCCAGCAACCAAGGCTACGAGCAGTACTTC.

This clone came up a few times. V usage is TRBV19 and J usage is TRBJ1-5; D might be TRBD1 (6 bases). The V end lost 5 bases, the J end lost 4 bases, and 21 bases lay between the germline ends. The CDR3 sequence is 17 residues long. Germline CDR1 and CDR2: LNHDA and SQIVND (reference sequence). The CDR3, as DNA: TGTGCCAGTAGTTCGCACCGGCAGGGGCTAGGGAATCAGCCCCAGCATTTT. Translating it yields CASSSHRQGLGNQPQHF.

The chain links TRBV7-2 to TRBJ2-7; TRBD2 matches 8 bases. The CDR3 runs to 13 residues. Germline V gene sequence: CDR1 SGHTA, CDR2 FQGNSA. J gave up 7 bases and V 1 base, and 3 bases lay outside the gene matches. As DNA, the CDR3 is TGTGCCAGCAGCTTAGGACTAGCGAGAGAGCAGTACTTC. Translated: CASSLGLAREQYF.

The rearrangement links TRBV30 to TRBJ2-2, with TRBD1 as a possible D gene (5 bases). Germline V gene sequence: CDR1 GTSNPN, CDR2 SVGIG (reference sequence). Trimming left V 4 bases short and J 5 bases short, with 11 bases between. The length of the CDR3 is 13 residues. The CDR3 sequence: CAWKPGQTGELFF. The CDR3 DNA sequence: TGTGCCTGGAAACCAGGGCAAACCGGGGAGCTGTTTTTT.

The chain couples TRBV5-4 to TRBJ1-4, with D maybe TRBD1 (6 bases). The CDR3 length is 12 residues. The germline gives CDR1 SGHNT, CDR2 YYREEE (reference sequence). The V gene lost 4 bases and the J gene lost 13 bases, with 14 bases spanning the gap. CDR3 sequence: CASSQGTSGLFF. CDR3 bases: TGTGCCAGCAGCCAAGGGACATCGGGACTGTTTTTT.

The V gene is TRBV4-3, the J gene TRBJ2-7; 9 nucleotides agree with TRBD2. Germline CDR1 reads LGHNA; CDR2 reads YSLEER. This CDR3 is built from 15 residues. Germline trimming cut 1 base from V and 5 bases from J; bases unmatched to any gene: 6. CDR3 sequence (DNA): TGCGCCAGCAGCCAAGTTGTTAGCGGGAGTCACGAGCAGTACTTC. As protein: CASSQVVSGSHEQYF.

The chain combines TRBV14 with TRBJ2-1, with TRBD1 identical over 7 bases. CDR3 length: 17 amino acids. V shed 0 bases and J 3 bases; nucleotides not matched to a gene: 8. Germline loops: CDR1 SGHDN, CDR2 FVKESK. The CDR3 here is CASSQDPTGVFYNEQFF. The CDR3 DNA reads TGTGCCAGCAGCCAAGATCCTACAGGGGTATTCTACAATGAGCAGTTCTTC.

The J gene is TRBJ1-5, the V gene TRBV19; 7 bases are shared with TRBD1. Germline trimming cut 3 bases from V and 6 bases from J; bases unmatched to any gene: 5. CDR3 length equals 14 residues. CDR1 is LNHDA, CDR2 SQIVND, per germline (reference sequence). CDR3 DNA sequence: TGTGCCAGTAGTATGAGGACAGGAGGTCAGCCCCAGCATTTT. Protein sequence: CASSMRTGGQPQHF.

The chain recombines TRBV10-1 with TRBJ2-3; 8 nucleotides match TRBD2. This CDR3 is 14 amino acids long. The J segment lost 8 bases and the V segment lost 2 bases, leaving 6 bases of the junction unmatched. Germline CDR1 WNHNN, CDR2 SYGVQD (reference sequence). The CDR3 here is CASSEAPAGVTQYF. CDR3 in DNA: TGCGCCAGCAGTGAGGCCCCAGCGGGAGTTACGCAGTATTTT.

This chain joins TRBV30 and TRBJ1-4; 10 bases line up with TRBD1. Germline lookup yields CDR1 GTSNPN and CDR2 SVGIG (reference sequence). V trimming: 2 bases; J trimming: 8 bases; junction bases outside the gene matches: 8. This CDR3 comprises 15 residues. CDR3 protein: CAWSPGQGVGEKLFF. The DNA for the CDR3 is TGTGCCTGGAGTCCCGGACAGGGGGTAGGGGAAAAACTGTTTTTT.

The V and J genes are TRBV25-1 and TRBJ2-2; 10 bases match TRBD2. The V gene end was trimmed by 3 bases and the J gene end by 3 bases; junction bases not matched to a gene: 4. Germline loops: CDR1 MGHDK, CDR2 SYGVNS. The CDR3 covers 16 residues. CDR3 amino acids: CASSDLAGVYTGELFF. The CDR3 nucleotides read TGTGCCAGCAGTGATCTAGCGGGAGTTTACACCGGGGAGCTGTTTTTT. The entire variable domain, with the rest obtained from reference TRBV25-1 and TRBJ2-2, is as follows: EADIYQTPRYLVIGTGKKITLECSQTMGHDKMYWYQQDPGMELHLIHYSYGVNSTEKGDLSSESTVSRIRTEHFPLTLESARPSHTSQYLCASSDLAGVYTGELFFGEGSRLTVL.

This chain connects TRBV5-6 to TRBJ2-1; D is possibly TRBD1 (6 bases). Germline-derived CDR1 and CDR2 are SGHDT and YYEEEE. V lost 0 bases to trimming and J lost 4 bases, with 17 bases between them. This CDR3 is built from 17 residues. CDR3 nucleotide sequence: TGTGCCAGCAGCTTGGTACGCGGCTGGACAGATTACAATGAGCAGTTCTTC. As protein: CASSLVRGWTDYNEQFF.